This record looks at one T cell receptor (beta chain) sequence and its context. The CDR3 runs to 17 residues. The V gene end was trimmed by 2 bases and the J gene end by 5 bases; junction bases not matched to a gene: 9. Germline assignment: CDR1 MNHEY and CDR2 SVGAGI. This entry comes from a study of regulatory T cells in long-lasting Graves disease. Construction of the TCR beta libraries employed iRepertoire HTBI primers in conjunction with Arm-PCR of CDR3 regions. Using its own MiXCR run on the multiplex PCR reads, TCRdb lists one record per CDR3 protein. The data hold hundreds of thousands of distinct CDR3 sequences, with around 12% observed a single time. Time point of the sample: newly diagnosed GD, antithyroid drugs for less than 3 months. The TCR library was made from RNA extracted from PBMCs. Separately, the same data were catalogued under a study of T cells in Graves' hyperthyroidism and ophthalmopathy.

This TCR came from a young woman with Graves disease. Sequenced here: peripheral blood mononuclear cells (PBMCs), sampled at new diagnosis, from a patient treated with antithyroid drugs. The chain combines TRBV6-5 with TRBJ2-5; 12 bases match TRBD2. DNA of the CDR3: TGTGCCAGCAGTTACCCCCCGACTAGCGGGAGTAAGGAGACCCAGTACTTC. This sequence encodes CASSYPPTSGSKETQYF.